The 11 T cell receptor beta chains given below trace back to one sample, sequenced in a study of cytomegalovirus exposure and HLA in healthy donors. The PCR used 60 Vbeta and 13 Jbeta primers. Data came from immunoSEQ multiplex PCR; TCRdb stores just in-frame clones and leaves some out. The sample holds around 170,000 clones; 84% are singletons and the top ten take around 2.5%. The sequenced material came from PBMCs. The receptors derive from a woman aged 45-59 years in good health and CMV-seropositive.

The chain combines TRBV28 with TRBJ2-7; 12 bases align to TRBD1. The CDR3 has 15 residues. Germline V gene sequence: CDR1 MDHEN, CDR2 SYDVKM. After removal of 6 bases from V and 5 bases from J, the junction contained 8 bases not matched to a gene. CDR3 region: CASSPGTGGFNEQYF. The DNA for the CDR3 is TGTGCCAGCAGCCCGGGGACAGGGGGCTTCAACGAGCAGTACTTC.

The rearrangement uses TRBV28 and TRBJ2-7, with TRBD2 identical over 12 bases. Germline CDR1 and CDR2: MDHEN and SYDVKM. Trimming cost V 6 bases and J 4 bases; bases outside gene matches: 10. This CDR3 has 16 amino acids. CDR3 nucleotide sequence: TGTGCCAGCAGCCCCCGGGCTAGCGGGGGGGGATACGAGCAGTACTTC. Amino acid sequence: CASSPRASGGGYEQYF.

This clone was counted a few times. This chain connects TRBV7-2 to TRBJ2-7; 9 bases are a match to TRBD1. J gave up 2 bases and V 5 bases, and 10 bases lay outside the gene matches. From germline, CDR1 is SGHTA and CDR2 FQGNSA. This CDR3 spans 16 amino acids. The CDR3, as DNA: TGTGCCAGCAGCAAAGGGACAGGGCGCTACCCCTACGAGCAGTACTTC. As protein: CASSKGTGRYPYEQYF.

This clone has only one observation. The chain couples TRBV6-6 to TRBJ1-2, with D perhaps TRBD1 (5 bases). Trimming removed 7 bases from V and 8 bases from J, with 17 bases in between. The CDR3 is 13 residues long. Germline V gene lookup returns CDR1 MNHNY and CDR2 SVGAGI (reference sequence). CDR3: CASTSLGGQGYTF. For the CDR3, the DNA is TGTGCCAGCACGTCACTGGGGGGTCAAGGCTACACCTTC.

The chain joins TRBV15 to TRBJ1-2; 9 positions match TRBD1. The germline V gene has CDR1 LNHNV and CDR2 YYDKDF (reference sequence). The V segment lost 5 bases and the J segment 10 bases; nucleotides outside the gene matches: 5. CDR3 length: 12 residues. The CDR3 loop is CATSRDRVDYTF. CDR3 nucleotides: TGTGCCACCAGCCGGGACAGGGTTGACTACACCTTC.

This rearrangement joins TRBV6-5 to TRBJ2-3; no reliable D call. Trimming pared 0 bases from V and 4 bases from J, leaving 5 bases between. Germline lookup yields CDR1 MNHEY and CDR2 SVGAGI. CDR3 length: 13 amino acids. CDR3 protein: CASSYSEADTQYF. CDR3 DNA sequence: TGTGCCAGCAGTTACTCAGAGGCAGATACGCAGTATTTT.

The V call is TRBV2, the J call TRBJ1-2, with a weak D call TRBD1 (6 bases). V was cut by 5 bases and J by 4 bases, with 20 bases left in between. This CDR3 is built from 16 residues. CDR1 and CDR2 from the germline V gene are SNHLY and FYNNEI. CDR3 residues: CASSTYTGTSSYGYTF. The CDR3 DNA reads TGTGCCAGCAGTACCTACACCGGGACATCCTCCTATGGCTACACCTTC.

The J gene is TRBJ2-7, the V gene TRBV7-2; 7 nucleotides line up with TRBD2. The CDR3 spans 16 residues. With 6 bases clipped from V and 4 bases from J, the junction kept 15 bases outside the gene matches. Germline loops: CDR1 SGHTA, CDR2 FQGNSA. The CDR3 DNA reads TGTGCCAGCAGTTCTTCTGCGGGGGTTACTTTGTACGAGCAGTACTTC. Translating it yields CASSSSAGVTLYEQYF.

The gene calls are TRBV5-4 and TRBJ1-1; 10 positions match TRBD1. The CDR3 loop spans 16 amino acids. CDR1 is SGHNT, CDR2 YYREEE, per germline (reference sequence). Losses at the gene ends were 3 bases for V and 3 bases for J; bases not matched to a gene: 8. CDR3 DNA: TGTGCCAGCAGCTATCGACAGGGGGCGTCGGACACTGAAGCTTTCTTT. Translating gives CASSYRQGASDTEAFF. The variable domain in full, completed from reference TRBV5-4 and TRBJ1-1, reads ETGVTQSPTHLIKTRGQQVTLRCSSQSGHNTVSWYQQALGQGPQFIFQYYREEENGRGNFPPRFSGLQFPNYSSELNVNALELDDSALYLCASSYRQGASDTEAFFGQGTRLTVV.

This clone is a singleton in its sample. V is TRBV10-3 and J is TRBJ2-1; 9 nucleotides line up with TRBD2. The CDR3 consists of 17 residues. The germline V gene encodes CDR1 ENHRY and CDR2 SYGVKD. The junction had 10 bases not matched to a gene; V was cut back by 4 bases and J by 3 bases. CDR3 sequence reads: CAISGTEAGGHYNEQFF. CDR3 DNA sequence: TGTGCCATCAGTGGGACGGAAGCGGGGGGACACTACAATGAGCAGTTCTTC.

The V gene is TRBV7-2, the J gene TRBJ2-4; D gene uncertain. Germline loops: CDR1 SGHTA, CDR2 FQGNSA. This CDR3 comprises 14 residues. V dropped 3 bases and J dropped 0 bases, with 6 bases sitting between them. The CDR3 coding sequence is TGTGCCAGCAGCTTGTACTTAGCCAAAAACATTCAGTACTTC. Translating gives CASSLYLAKNIQYF.